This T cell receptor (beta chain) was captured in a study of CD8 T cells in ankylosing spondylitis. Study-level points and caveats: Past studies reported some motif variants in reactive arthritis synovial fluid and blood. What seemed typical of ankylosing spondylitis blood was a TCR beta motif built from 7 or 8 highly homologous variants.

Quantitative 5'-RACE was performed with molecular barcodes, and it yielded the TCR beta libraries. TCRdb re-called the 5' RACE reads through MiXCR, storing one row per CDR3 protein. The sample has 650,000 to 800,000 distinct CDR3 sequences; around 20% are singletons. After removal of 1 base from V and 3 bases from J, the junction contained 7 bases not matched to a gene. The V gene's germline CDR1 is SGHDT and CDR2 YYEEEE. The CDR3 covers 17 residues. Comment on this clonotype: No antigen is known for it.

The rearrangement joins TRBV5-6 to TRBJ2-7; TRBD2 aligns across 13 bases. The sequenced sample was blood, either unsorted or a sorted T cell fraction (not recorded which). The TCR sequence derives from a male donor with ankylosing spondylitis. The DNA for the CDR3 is TGTGCCAGCAGCTTGCGTGGGACTAGCGGGACAAACTACGAGCAGTACTTC. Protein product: CASSLRGTSGTNYEQYF.